Below, 2 T cell receptor beta chains from the same sample are listed, as sequenced in a study of T cells in women clearing cervical HPV infection. Sequencing was performed with immunoSEQ multiplex PCR; in TCRdb, only in-frame clones are kept and a portion is missing. The sample holds more than 30,000 clones. Input material: blood buffy coat. All receptors derive from a woman aged 18-70 years with a cervical HPV16 infection that either progressed to CIN3+ or cleared (not recorded which).

About this clone: The read stops 3 residues short of the end of the CDR3; the missing end is completed from the germline J gene. The V and J genes are TRBV7-9 and TRBJ1-2, with D hard to call. V shed 5 bases and J shed 4 bases, with 17 bases lying between them. CDR1 is SEHNR, CDR2 FQNEAQ, per germline (reference sequence). The CDR3 length is 15 residues. CDR3 amino acids: CASSTTGEGTYGYTF. The part of the CDR3 DNA that was read is TGTGCCAGCAGCACAACCGGGGAGGGTACCTATGGC.

On this clone itself: The read ends 3 residues early relative to the CDR3; the germline J gene fills the gap. The chain combines TRBV5-1 with TRBJ1-2; no firm D call. The CDR3 length is 13 residues. Germline loops: CDR1 SGHRS, CDR2 YFSETQ. CDR3 bases read: TGCGCCAGCAGCTTGGTCCCCACAGATACC. Its protein product is CASSLVPTDT. The CDR3 in its entirety is CASSLVPTDTYTF. Supplemented by reference TRBV5-1 and TRBJ1-2, the full variable domain reads KAGVTQTPRYLIKTRGQQVTLSCSPISGHRSVSWYQQTPGQGLQFLFEYFSETQRNKGNFPGRFSGRQFSNSRSEMNVSTLELGDSALYLCASSLVPTDTYTFGSGTRLTVV.